This T cell receptor beta chain was profiled in a study of cytomegalovirus exposure and HLA in healthy donors. As for this clone: Its antigen is undetermined.

Sampled while nominally healthy, donors likely had unrecorded immune exposures. This CDR3 is 16 amino acids long. With 6 bases removed from V and 2 bases from J, the gap between germline ends came to 20 bases. Germline CDR1 and CDR2: SGHVS and FQNEAQ. It was with 60 Vbeta and 13 Jbeta primers that the PCR ran. Assay: immunoSEQ multiplex PCR; the TCRdb copy retains only in-frame clones and omits some. The sample carries roughly 100,000 clones, 55% to 80% recorded once. Study findings and constraints: An analysis that was carried out later associated approximately 15,000 TCR beta sequences with HLA alleles at 0.05 false discovery rate. The authors assumed roughly uniform sequencing depth across donors for presence/absence analyses. Data from an earlier analysis indicated that most TCR beta V segments were productive either about 87% or about 30% of the time.

The sample comprised PBMCs. The origin of this receptor is a man aged 35 to 55 in good health and CMV-seronegative. V usage is TRBV7-8 and J usage is TRBJ2-7; possible D gene TRBD1, 6 bases. CDR3 bases: TGTGCCAGCAGTTTAAGCTCAGGGGAGTTAGCCTACGAGCAGTACTTC. Its protein is CASSLSSGELAYEQYF.